This T cell receptor (beta chain) was identified during a study of shared clonotypes between healthy human individuals. Study background: Donors, aged 18 to 49, were a couple of women and a few men.

This CDR3 spans 13 amino acids. Germline CDR1 reads MGHRA; CDR2 reads YSYEKL. Trimming removed 5 bases from V and 7 bases from J; junction bases left unmatched: 7. When replicate PCRs were run on sorted subsets, they used around 200 ng DNA, some 30,000 T cell genomes. TCRdb keeps only in-frame clones here, not all; method: immunoSEQ multiplex PCR. This sample has approximately 2.3 million clones; about 92% occur once, and the top ten carry about 0.39%. General observations from the study: Naive subsets typically showed greater estimated richness than memory subsets. Incompleteness in sorted-subset sequencing, despite large depth, was shown by rarefaction.

About this clone: Its antigen remains unidentified.

The sample was naive CD4+ T cells from PBMCs. Documented subset: CD45RA+ positively selected. The source is a man between 18 and 35 years old in good health. Some clones in this sample may be carry-over from other donors' samples. This chain links TRBV4-1 with TRBJ1-1, with 7 bases fitting TRBD1. The CDR3 sequence: CASSGGTDYEAFF. CDR3 nucleotide sequence: TGCGCCAGCAGCGGCGGGACAGACTATGAAGCTTTCTTT.